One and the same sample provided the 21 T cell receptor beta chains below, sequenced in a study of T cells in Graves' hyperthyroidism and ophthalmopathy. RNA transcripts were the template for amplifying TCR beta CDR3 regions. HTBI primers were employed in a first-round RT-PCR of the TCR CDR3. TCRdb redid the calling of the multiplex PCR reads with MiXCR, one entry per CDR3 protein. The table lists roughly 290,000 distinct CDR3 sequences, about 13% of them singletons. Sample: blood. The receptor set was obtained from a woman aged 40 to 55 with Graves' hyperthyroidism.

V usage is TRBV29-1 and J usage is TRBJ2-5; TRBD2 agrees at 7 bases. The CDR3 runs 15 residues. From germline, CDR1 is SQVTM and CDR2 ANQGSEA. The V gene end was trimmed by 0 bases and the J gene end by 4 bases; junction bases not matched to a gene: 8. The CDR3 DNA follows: TGCAGCGTTGAAGAAAGTCCGGGGGGAGGAGAGACCCAGTACTTC. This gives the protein CSVEESPGGGETQYF.

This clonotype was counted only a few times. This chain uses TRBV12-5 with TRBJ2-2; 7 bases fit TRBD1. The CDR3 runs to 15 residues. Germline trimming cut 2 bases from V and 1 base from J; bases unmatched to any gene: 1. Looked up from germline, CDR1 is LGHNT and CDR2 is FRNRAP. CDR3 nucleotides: TGTGCTAGTGGTTTGAACAGGGGGAACACCGGGGAGCTGTTTTTT. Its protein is CASGLNRGNTGELFF.

DNA for the CDR3: TGTGCCACCAGCAGCGATAGGAGAACGGGAGACCAAGAGACCCAGTACTTC. Amino acids: CATSSDRRTGDQETQYF. This sequence joins TRBV15 and TRBJ2-5, with a weak D call TRBD2 (6 bases). There are 17 residues in the CDR3. In germline, CDR1 is LNHNV, CDR2 YYDKDF (reference sequence). The ends were cut back, 3 bases at V and 0 bases at J, with 17 bases in the middle.

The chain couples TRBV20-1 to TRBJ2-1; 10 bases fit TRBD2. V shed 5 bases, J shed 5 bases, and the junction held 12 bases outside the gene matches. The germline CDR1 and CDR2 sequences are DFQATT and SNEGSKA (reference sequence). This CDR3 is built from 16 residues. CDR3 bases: TGCAGTGCTGAACGAACTAGCGGGACATTCAACAATGAGCAGTTCTTC. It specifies CSAERTSGTFNNEQFF.

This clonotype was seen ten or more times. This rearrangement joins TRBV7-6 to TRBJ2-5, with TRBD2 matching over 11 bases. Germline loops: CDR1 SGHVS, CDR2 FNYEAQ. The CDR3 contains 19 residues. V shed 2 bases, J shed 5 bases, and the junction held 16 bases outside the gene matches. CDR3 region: CASSLSGLAGGRLRETQYF. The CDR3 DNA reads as TGTGCCAGCAGCTTAAGCGGGCTAGCGGGAGGAAGGCTTAGGGAGACCCAGTACTTC.

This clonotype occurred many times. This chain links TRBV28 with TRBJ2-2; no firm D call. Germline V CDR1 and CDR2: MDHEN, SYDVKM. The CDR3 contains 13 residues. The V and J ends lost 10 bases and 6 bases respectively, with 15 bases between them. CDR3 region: CATVTRLAGELFF. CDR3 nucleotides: TGTGCCACTGTGACAAGACTGGCCGGGGAGCTGTTTTTT.

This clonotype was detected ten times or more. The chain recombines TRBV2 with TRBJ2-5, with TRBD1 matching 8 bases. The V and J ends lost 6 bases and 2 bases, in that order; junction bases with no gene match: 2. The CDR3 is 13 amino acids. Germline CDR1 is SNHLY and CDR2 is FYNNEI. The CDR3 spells CASSRDRQETQYF. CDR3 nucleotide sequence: TGTGCCAGCAGCCGGGACAGGCAAGAGACCCAGTACTTC. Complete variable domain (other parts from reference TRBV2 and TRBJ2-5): EPEVTQTPSHQVTQMGQEVILRCVPISNHLYFYWYRQILGQKVEFLVSFYNNEISEKSEIFDDQFSVERPDGSNFTLKIRSTKLEDSAMYFCASSRDRQETQYFGPGTRLLVL.

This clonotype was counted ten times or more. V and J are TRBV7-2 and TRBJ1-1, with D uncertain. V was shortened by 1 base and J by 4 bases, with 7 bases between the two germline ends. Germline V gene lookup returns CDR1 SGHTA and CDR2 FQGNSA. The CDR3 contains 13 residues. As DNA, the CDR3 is TGTGCCAGCAGCTTAGACGGGATCACTGAAGCTTTCTTT. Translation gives CASSLDGITEAFF.

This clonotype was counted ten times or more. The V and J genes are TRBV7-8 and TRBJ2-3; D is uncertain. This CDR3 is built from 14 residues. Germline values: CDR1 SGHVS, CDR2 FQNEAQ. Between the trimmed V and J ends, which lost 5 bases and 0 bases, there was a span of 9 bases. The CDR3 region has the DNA TGTGCCAGCAGCCAAGATTTTAGCACAGATACGCAGTATTTT. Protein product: CASSQDFSTDTQYF.

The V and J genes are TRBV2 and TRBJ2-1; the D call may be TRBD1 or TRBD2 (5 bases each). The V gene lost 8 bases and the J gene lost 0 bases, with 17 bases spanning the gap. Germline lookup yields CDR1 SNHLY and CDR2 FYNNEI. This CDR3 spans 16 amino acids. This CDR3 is CASSPRDGSSYNEQFF. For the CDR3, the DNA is TGTGCCAGCTCACCACGGGACGGTAGCTCCTACAATGAGCAGTTCTTC.

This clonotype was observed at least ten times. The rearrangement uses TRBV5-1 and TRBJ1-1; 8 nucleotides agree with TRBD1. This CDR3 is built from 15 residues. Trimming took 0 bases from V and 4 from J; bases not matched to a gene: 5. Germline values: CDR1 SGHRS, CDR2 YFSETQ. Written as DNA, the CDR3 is TGCGCCAGCAGCTTGGGTCAGGGGGCGCGCACTGAAGCTTTCTTT. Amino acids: CASSLGQGARTEAFF.

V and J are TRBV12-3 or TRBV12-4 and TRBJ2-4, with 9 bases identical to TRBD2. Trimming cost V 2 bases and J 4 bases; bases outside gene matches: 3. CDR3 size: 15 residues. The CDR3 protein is CASSLYAGGKNIQYF. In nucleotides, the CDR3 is TGTGCCAGCAGTTTATACGCGGGAGGGAAAAACATTCAGTACTTC.

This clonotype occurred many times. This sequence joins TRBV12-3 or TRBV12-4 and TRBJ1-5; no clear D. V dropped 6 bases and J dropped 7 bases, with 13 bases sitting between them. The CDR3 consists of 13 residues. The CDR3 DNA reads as TGTGCCAGCAGGCAAACGTTAGGACAGCCCCAGCATTTT. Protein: CASRQTLGQPQHF.

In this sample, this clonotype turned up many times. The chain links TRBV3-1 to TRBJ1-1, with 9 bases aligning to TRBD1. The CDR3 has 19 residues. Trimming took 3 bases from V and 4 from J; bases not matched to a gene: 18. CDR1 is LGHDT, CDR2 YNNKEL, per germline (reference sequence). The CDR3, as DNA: TGTGCCAGCAGCCACCACCTTCCCACCCCGGGACAGGGTCGCACTGAAGCTTTCTTT. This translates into CASSHHLPTPGQGRTEAFF.

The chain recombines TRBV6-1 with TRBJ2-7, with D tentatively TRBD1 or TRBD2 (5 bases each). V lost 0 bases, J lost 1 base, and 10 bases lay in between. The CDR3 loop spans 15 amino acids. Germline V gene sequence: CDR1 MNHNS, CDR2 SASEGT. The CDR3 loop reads CASSEALRGSYEQYF. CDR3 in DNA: TGTGCCAGCAGTGAAGCGCTGAGGGGATCCTACGAGCAGTACTTC.

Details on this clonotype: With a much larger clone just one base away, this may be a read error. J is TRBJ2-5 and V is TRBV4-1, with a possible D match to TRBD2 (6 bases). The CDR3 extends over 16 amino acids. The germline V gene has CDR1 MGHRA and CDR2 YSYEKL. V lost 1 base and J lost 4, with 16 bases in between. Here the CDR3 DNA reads TGCGCCAGCAGCCAAGTCCCGGCGGGGATACGAGAGACCCAGTACTTC. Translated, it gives CASSQVPAGIRETQYF.

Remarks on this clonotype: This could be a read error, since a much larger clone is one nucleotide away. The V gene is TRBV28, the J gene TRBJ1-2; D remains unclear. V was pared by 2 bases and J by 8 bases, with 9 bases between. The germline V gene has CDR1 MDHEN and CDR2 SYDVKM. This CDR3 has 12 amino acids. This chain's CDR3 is CASSLRPPGYTF. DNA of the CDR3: TGTGCCAGCAGTTTAAGGCCTCCGGGCTACACCTTC.

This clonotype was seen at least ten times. CDR3 protein: CASSGPGYEQYF. The CDR3 nucleotides read TGTGCCAGCAGCGGGCCGGGCTACGAGCAGTACTTC. The chain carries TRBV5-6 and TRBJ2-7; D is undetermined. Germline CDR1 and CDR2: SGHDT and YYEEEE. With 4 bases removed from V and 3 bases from J, the gap between germline ends came to 8 bases. The CDR3 is 12 residues long.

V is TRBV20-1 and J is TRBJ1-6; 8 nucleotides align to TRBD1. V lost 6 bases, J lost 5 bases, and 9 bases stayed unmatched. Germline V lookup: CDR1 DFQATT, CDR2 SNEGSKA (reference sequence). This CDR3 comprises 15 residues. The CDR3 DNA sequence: TGCAGTGCCCCTACCGGGACAGGAGATAATTCACCCCTCCACTTT. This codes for CSAPTGTGDNSPLHF.

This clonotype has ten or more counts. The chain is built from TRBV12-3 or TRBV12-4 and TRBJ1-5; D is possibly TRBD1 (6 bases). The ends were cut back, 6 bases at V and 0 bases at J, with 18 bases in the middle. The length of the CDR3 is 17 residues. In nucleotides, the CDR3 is TGTGCCAGCAGGGAAGACAGGAGCAGACATAGCAATCAGCCCCAGCATTTT. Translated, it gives CASREDRSRHSNQPQHF.

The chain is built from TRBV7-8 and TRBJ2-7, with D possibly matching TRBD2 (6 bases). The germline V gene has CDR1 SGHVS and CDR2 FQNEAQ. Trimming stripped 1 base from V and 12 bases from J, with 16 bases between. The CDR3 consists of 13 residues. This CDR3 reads CASSLGAGRLLYF. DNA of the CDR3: TGTGCCAGCAGCTTAGGAGCGGGCCGCCTGTTGTACTTC.